The entry below gives a single TCR beta chain sequence along with its context. This record belongs to a study of blood T cell repertoires in COVID-19. Study information: The cDNA or gDNA used as material had been derived from T cells, B-cell-depleted T cells, or PBMCs.

V lost 4 bases, J lost 4 bases, and 7 bases stayed unmatched. Germline CDR1 reads LNHDA; CDR2 reads SQIVND (reference sequence). The CDR3 sequence is 16 residues long. Under the authors' procedure: Amplification from reference gene primers served as the basis for estimated nucleated cell counts. Some clones are missing from TCRdb's copy, which holds only in-frame ones; the method was immunoSEQ multiplex PCR. V and J calls and clone size follow that table, whereas D and trimming were derived from the DNA. The profile shows 200,000 to 300,000 clones, roughly 88% of them singletons. This TCR derives from a woman aged 40 to 50 with acute COVID-19. The chain has TRBV19 and TRBJ2-2; 9 nucleotides align to TRBD2. The sample taken for sequencing was PBMCs or T cells enriched from blood (not recorded which). The CDR3 DNA sequence: TGTGCCAGTAGTAGGGGAGCGGGAGGCCGCACCGGGGAGCTGTTTTTT. This encodes CASSRGAGGRTGELFF.